The 20 T cell receptor beta chains reported below all come from one sample, sequenced in a study of control samples from healthy donors and cancer patients. The method was immunoSEQ multiplex PCR; TCRdb's version includes in-frame clones alone and lacks a portion of them. The sample yields more than 75,000 clones, 70% to 90% seen once. The source material was PBMCs. These receptors were taken from a woman aged 55-69 years with head and neck cancer.

The chain couples TRBV27 to TRBJ1-5, with 9 bases that match TRBD1. V lost 4 bases, J lost 5 bases, and 6 bases stayed unmatched. Germline V gene sequence: CDR1 MNHEY, CDR2 SMNVEV (reference sequence). CDR3 length equals 15 residues. The chain's CDR3 is CASSYTGGADQPQHF. Written as DNA, the CDR3 is TGTGCCAGCAGTTACACAGGGGGCGCGGATCAGCCCCAGCATTTT.

J is TRBJ2-1 and V is TRBV5-8; TRBD2 agrees at 10 bases. The germline CDR1 and CDR2 sequences are SGHTS and YDEGEE. Trimming removed 4 bases from V and 9 bases from J; junction bases left unmatched: 10. The CDR3 contains 15 residues. CDR3 region: CASSPSGRASGEQFF. The CDR3 bases are TGTGCCAGCAGCCCAAGCGGGAGGGCCAGTGGTGAGCAGTTCTTC.

This sequence joins TRBV11-2 and TRBJ2-7; TRBD1 aligns across 7 bases. V shed 4 bases, J shed 3 bases, and the junction held 9 bases outside the gene matches. The CDR3 is made up of 15 amino acids. Germline V gives CDR1 SGHAT, CDR2 FQNNGV. CDR3: CASSSSGGGLYEQYF. CDR3 bases: TGTGCCAGCAGCTCCTCAGGGGGTGGACTCTACGAGCAGTACTTC.

The V gene is TRBV9, the J gene TRBJ1-2; 9 bases fit TRBD1. With V trimmed by 4 bases and J by 4 bases, 5 bases remained unmatched. From germline, CDR1 is SGDLS and CDR2 YYNGEE. The length of the CDR3 is 14 residues. CDR3 sequence (DNA): TGTGCCAGCAGCCCAACAGGGGGCGCCTATGGCTACACCTTC. This translates into CASSPTGGAYGYTF.

This clone was recorded a few times. V gene TRBV19 combines with J gene TRBJ1-5; a weak D match, TRBD1 (5 bases). Germline CDR1 reads LNHDA; CDR2 reads SQIVND (reference sequence). The CDR3 has 15 amino acids. The ends were cut back, 7 bases at V and 4 bases at J, with 17 bases in the middle. This CDR3 is CASTTQGLTNQPQHF. The CDR3 region has the DNA TGTGCCAGTACCACCCAGGGTTTGACTAATCAGCCCCAGCATTTT.

CDR3 nucleotide sequence: TGCAGTGCCATCCAAGCCGAAAAACTGTTTTTT. This codes for CSAIQAEKLFF. The chain has TRBV20-1 and TRBJ1-4, with D unresolved. V gave up 6 bases and J gave up 8 bases, with 10 bases separating them. CDR3 length: 11 residues. Germline V gives CDR1 DFQATT, CDR2 SNEGSKA (reference sequence).

This sequence joins TRBV14 and TRBJ1-6; D is uncertain. V lost 0 bases and J 10 bases, leaving 7 bases between the germline ends. Germline-derived CDR1 and CDR2 are SGHDN and FVKESK. CDR3 length equals 13 residues. CDR3 region: CASSQDMRSPLHF. The CDR3 coding sequence is TGTGCCAGCAGCCAAGATATGCGGTCACCCCTCCACTTT.

The chain joins TRBV10-3 to TRBJ2-5; 8 bases match TRBD2. Looked up from germline, CDR1 is ENHRY and CDR2 is SYGVKD. This CDR3 region has 14 residues. Germline trimming cut 3 bases from V and 5 bases from J; bases unmatched to any gene: 5. This CDR3 reads CAISESGSVETQYF. CDR3 nucleotide sequence: TGTGCCATCAGTGAAAGCGGGAGTGTTGAGACCCAGTACTTC.

The chain uses TRBV3-1 (or the pseudogene TRBV3-2) and TRBJ2-7; D uncertain. V was cut by 3 bases and J by 4 bases, with 19 bases left in between. The CDR3 runs to 16 residues. Germline V gene data show CDR1 as LGHDT and CDR2 as YNNKEL (reference sequence). CDR3 DNA: TGTGCCAGCAGCCAGGAAGGAGTTGTGGGTATTTACGAGCAGTACTTC. Encoded protein: CASSQEGVVGIYEQYF.

With respect to this clone: Different DNA sequences within this sample yield the same CDR3. J is TRBJ1-2 and V is TRBV6-5, with D possibly being TRBD1 (6 bases). Germline V gene data show CDR1 as MNHEY and CDR2 as SVGAGI. V was pared by 0 bases and J by 8 bases, with 10 bases between. The CDR3 consists of 13 residues. The CDR3 is CASSYSRGGGYTF. For the CDR3, the DNA is TGTGCCAGCAGTTACTCCAGGGGTGGAGGCTACACCTTC.

This rearrangement joins TRBV18 to TRBJ2-5; unclear D gene. Trimming shortened V by 4 bases and J by 0 bases, and 9 bases separated the two germline ends. Germline assignment: CDR1 KGHSH and CDR2 LQKENI. The CDR3 runs 14 residues. CDR3 sequence: CASSLSVNQETQYF. CDR3 DNA sequence: TGTGCCAGCTCACTTTCAGTAAACCAAGAGACCCAGTACTTC.

V is TRBV19 and J is TRBJ2-7; 8 bases agree with TRBD1. CDR1 and CDR2 from the germline V gene are LNHDA and SQIVND (reference sequence). V shed 5 bases and J 2 bases; nucleotides not matched to a gene: 5. This CDR3 spans 14 amino acids. The CDR3 DNA is TGTGCCAGTAGTCCCGGACAGGGAACCTACGAGCAGTACTTC. Translating gives CASSPGQGTYEQYF.

The chain employs TRBV11-2 and TRBJ2-1; unclear D gene. Germline V gene data show CDR1 as SGHAT and CDR2 as FQNNGV. This CDR3 spans 16 amino acids. V lost 5 bases and J 0 bases, leaving 14 bases between the germline ends. The CDR3 DNA reads as TGTGCCAGCAGCCTCCCCCCCTTGAGCTCCTACAATGAGCAGTTCTTC. Residues: CASSLPPLSSYNEQFF.

The chain recombines TRBV7-3 with TRBJ2-3, with D possibly TRBD2 on 6 matching bases. The V gene's germline CDR1 is SGHTA and CDR2 FQGTGA. CDR3 size: 17 residues. Trimming shortened V by 2 bases and J by 0 bases, and 15 bases separated the two germline ends. The DNA of the CDR3 is TGTGCCAGCAGCTTAGGAGCGGCGGGAACTAGCACAGATACGCAGTATTTT. It yields the protein CASSLGAAGTSTDTQYF.

J is TRBJ1-2 and V is TRBV28; no firm D call. This CDR3 is 12 amino acids long. Germline V lookup: CDR1 MDHEN, CDR2 SYDVKM. V dropped 1 base and J dropped 8 bases, with 8 bases sitting between them. DNA for the CDR3: TGTGCCAGCAGTTTATCGTCCGGCGGCTACACCTTC. Its protein product is CASSLSSGGYTF.

This clone turned up a few times. The chain couples TRBV14 to TRBJ2-3; D is ambiguous. V lost 0 bases to trimming and J lost 2 bases, with 3 bases between them. The CDR3 runs 13 residues. The germline CDR1 and CDR2 sequences are SGHDN and FVKESK. The CDR3 loop reads CASSQDFTDTQYF. The CDR3 DNA sequence: TGTGCCAGCAGCCAAGATTTCACAGATACGCAGTATTTT.

The rearrangement uses TRBV9 and TRBJ1-3; TRBD1 might be the D (5 bases). Germline values: CDR1 SGDLS, CDR2 YYNGEE. V dropped 0 bases and J dropped 0 bases, with 10 bases sitting between them. There are 16 residues in the CDR3. The CDR3 DNA is TGTGCCAGCAGCGTAGGGGGCACCTACTCTGGAAACACCATATATTTT. Amino acid sequence: CASSVGGTYSGNTIYF.

V is TRBV7-6 and J is TRBJ2-5; 12 bases fit TRBD2. Germline V gene lookup returns CDR1 SGHVS and CDR2 FNYEAQ. V gave up 0 bases and J gave up 3 bases; unmatched junction bases: 11. The CDR3 loop spans 19 amino acids. The DNA for the CDR3 is TGTGCCAGCAGCTTAGCGCGACTAGCGGGAGCTTGGGGGGAAGAGACCCAGTACTTC. Translated: CASSLARLAGAWGEETQYF.

The chain recombines TRBV29-1 with TRBJ1-2; TRBD1 agrees at 8 bases. The trim removed 4 bases at V and 4 bases at J, leaving 8 bases unmatched. Germline V gene lookup returns CDR1 SQVTM and CDR2 ANQGSEA. This CDR3 comprises 14 residues. CDR3 sequence reads: CSVVTPQGVYGYTF. The CDR3, as DNA: TGCAGCGTTGTAACCCCACAGGGGGTCTATGGCTACACCTTC.

This clone has a single count. This chain joins TRBV7-2 and TRBJ2-7, with D possibly TRBD1 on 5 matching bases. This CDR3 is built from 14 residues. Per the germline V gene, CDR1 is SGHTA and CDR2 is FQGNSA. The ends were cut back, 5 bases at V and 7 bases at J, with 18 bases in the middle. The CDR3 sequence is CASSPRTSSLEQYF. As DNA, the CDR3 is TGTGCCAGCAGCCCCCGGACATCCTCCCTGGAGCAGTACTTC.